Listed below are T cell receptor beta chains from one sample, sequenced in a study of cytomegalovirus exposure and HLA in healthy donors. Libraries were prepared by immunoSEQ multiplex PCR; TCRdb keeps only in-frame clonotypes and omits some of them. The table lists 180,000 or so clones, roughly 8.7% of them singletons. Sequenced input: PBMCs. These receptor sequences come from a woman aged 25 to 39 in good health and CMV-seropositive. Each CDR3 is given with its conserved first and last residue. A D gene is named only where the DNA matches it firmly. Clone size appears in some rows only: once, few, many, or a class for an expanded clone.

V gene	D gene	clone size	J gene	CDR3 protein	CDR3 DNA
TRBV5-5	TRBD1	.	TRBJ1-2	CASSLVGGSGYTF	TGTGCCAGCAGCTTGGTAGGGGGCAGTGGCTACACCTTC
TRBV5-8	.	.	TRBJ2-1	CASSLRPQLSGNEQFF	TGTGCCAGCAGCCTCCGACCACAACTTAGCGGCAATGAGCAGTTCTTC
TRBV5-4	TRBD1	few	TRBJ1-2	CASSEGGTGFYGYTF	TGTGCCAGCAGCGAGGGCGGGACAGGATTCTATGGCTACACCTTC
TRBV7-9	.	.	TRBJ2-2	CASSTEGGELFF	TGTGCCAGCAGCACTGAGGGAGGGGAGCTGTTTTTT
TRBV9	.	.	TRBJ2-3	CASSAREGIRGDTQYF	TGTGCCAGCAGCGCCCGAGAAGGGATCAGGGGAGATACGCAGTATTTT
TRBV30	TRBD2	few	TRBJ2-7	CAWSSRTSGREYF	TGTGCCTGGAGTTCCCGGACTAGCGGGAGGGAGTACTTC
TRBV5-1	TRBD1	.	TRBJ2-5	CASSLDGPYTGGGWETQYF	TGCGCCAGCAGCTTGGATGGACCTTATACAGGGGGCGGTTGGGAGACCCAGTACTTC
TRBV2	.	few	TRBJ1-5	CASKSGKVDQPQHF	TGTGCCAGCAAGTCAGGGAAGGTGGATCAGCCCCAGCATTTT
TRBV7-9	.	few	TRBJ2-1	CASSLWVAGGYNEQFF	TGTGCCAGCAGCTTATGGGTTGCAGGCGGGTACAATGAGCAGTTCTTC
TRBV5-1	.	few	TRBJ1-5	CASSLGRDWPQHF	TGCGCCAGCAGCTTGGGGCGGGATTGGCCCCAGCATTTT
TRBV7-2	.	few	TRBJ2-3	CASSLAIGRKGDTQYF	TGTGCCAGCAGCTTAGCGATAGGGCGTAAGGGGGATACGCAGTATTTT
TRBV7-6	.	few	TRBJ1-1	CASSFTLQGNTEAFF	TGTGCCAGCAGCTTTACCCTACAGGGTAACACTGAAGCTTTCTTT
TRBV2	.	.	TRBJ2-3	CASSYTGFTDTQYF	TGTGCCAGCAGCTACACAGGGTTCACAGATACGCAGTATTTT
TRBV7-2	.	.	TRBJ1-5	CASSPRGGGIQPQHF	TGTGCCAGCAGCCCAAGGGGGGGCGGGATTCAGCCCCAGCATTTT
TRBV5-4	TRBD2	few	TRBJ2-7	CASSLAPGGYEQYF	TGTGCCAGCAGCTTGGCCCCGGGAGGCTACGAGCAGTACTTC
TRBV5-1	.	.	TRBJ1-3	CASSLAGDTRGNTIYF	TGCGCCAGCAGCTTGGCCGGGGATACTCGAGGAAACACCATATATTTT
TRBV7-9	.	many	TRBJ2-2	CAGPRGGNTGELFF	TGTGCCGGACCACGAGGGGGGAACACCGGGGAGCTGTTTTTT
TRBV9	TRBD2	.	TRBJ2-7	CASSVGIAGAYEQYF	TGTGCCAGCAGCGTAGGGATAGCGGGGGCCTACGAGCAGTACTTC
TRBV5-6	.	few	TRBJ1-3	CASIPSGGGNTIYF	TGTGCCAGCATACCCTCGGGGGGTGGAAACACCATATATTTT
TRBV2	TRBD2	.	TRBJ2-5	CASSSTGLAGGTETQYF	TGTGCCAGCAGTTCAACCGGACTAGCGGGAGGAACAGAGACCCAGTACTTC
TRBV29-1	TRBD2	.	TRBJ2-1	CSAGGPSGPYNEQFF	TGCAGCGCCGGGGGACCTAGCGGGCCCTACAATGAGCAGTTCTTC
TRBV5-1	.	few	TRBJ2-3	CASSFWPRPLESTDTQYF	TGCGCCAGCAGCTTCTGGCCTAGGCCTCTCGAGAGCACAGATACGCAGTATTTT
TRBV5-1	TRBD2	.	TRBJ2-2	CASSSRPLSSGSKTGELFF	TGCGCCAGCAGCTCCCGACCCCTCTCTAGCGGGAGTAAAACCGGGGAGCTGTTTTTT
TRBV2	TRBD1	few	TRBJ1-2	CASRAGQGLNYGYTF	TGTGCCAGCAGGGCGGGACAGGGGCTTAACTATGGCTACACCTTC
TRBV6-6	.	few	TRBJ2-2	CASRNPPGGELFF	TGTGCCAGCAGGAACCCGCCAGGGGGGGAGCTGTTTTTT
TRBV18	TRBD1	few	TRBJ2-7	CASSPPGQVGEQYF	TGTGCCAGCTCACCGCCGGGACAGGTAGGCGAGCAGTACTTC
TRBV6-5	TRBD2	few	TRBJ2-3	CATTWTSLGRDTQYF	TGTGCCACAACCTGGACTAGTCTAGGGCGGGATACGCAGTATTTT
TRBV5-1	TRBD1	few	TRBJ2-5	CASSIRDSQETQYF	TGCGCCAGCAGCATCCGGGACAGCCAAGAGACCCAGTACTTC
TRBV9	.	.	TRBJ2-5	CASSVAGNSGQETQYF	TGTGCCAGCAGCGTAGCTGGGAACAGCGGACAAGAGACCCAGTACTTC
TRBV9	TRBD2	.	TRBJ2-3	CASSDGTRGTQYF	TGTGCCAGCAGCGACGGGACTAGGGGTACGCAGTATTTT
TRBV7-9	.	few	TRBJ1-2	CASSLIPGEGYTF	TGTGCCAGCAGCTTAATTCCGGGAGAGGGCTACACCTTC
TRBV11-3	TRBD1	few	TRBJ2-3	CASSSRTGLTDTQYF	TGTGCCAGCTCTTCCAGGACAGGACTCACAGATACGCAGTATTTT